The entry below gives a single T cell receptor (beta chain) sequence along with its context. Its antigen is currently not known. There are no base qualities to consult, and no much larger clone falls within one base. Libraries were made using RT-PCR. The sequencer was an Illumina HiSeq 2500. TCRdb passed the public sequencing reads through fastp at Q25 and MiXCR, retaining productive beta sequences. Duplicate CDR3 protein sequences are folded into a single record with the most common DNA and genes. The sample data list about 780,000 distinct CDR3 sequences, and about a fifth of these were observed just once. The leading ten clones occupy around 9.9% of the sample. This record comes from a study of response to subunit inactivated influenza vaccine (dated by TCRdb to between 2018 and 2020). Study-wide context: Deep quantitative T cell receptor repertoire profiling was used in the study to track responses to a trivalent subunit inactivated influenza vaccine.

General study outcomes and caveats: According to the authors, only a limited number of new T cells may be recruited by each seasonal influenza vaccination.

The starting material was PBMCs from blood, obtained approximately 5 days after vaccination. The receptor was derived from a man between 45 and 60 years old who received an inactivated influenza vaccine. Donor details come from another sample of the same person, matched by shared clones.

The DNA sequence reads TGTGCCAGCAGTAACCGGGATTTAAGCTCCCGCGAGCAGTACTTC. Translated, it gives CASSNRDLSSREQYF. The chain employs TRBV12-3 or TRBV12-4 and TRBJ2-7; D gene: possibly TRBD2, on 5 matching bases. The CDR3 sequence holds 15 residues, the cysteine and phenylalanine included. The kept DNA is CDR3 alone, 45 bases in frame from the first base. V is clipped by 5 bases and J by 6 bases, and the sequence between their germline boundaries is 20 bases long.